The entry below describes one TCR beta chain. Its target is not known. This sample was included in a study of identical twins. Study results and caveats: While abundant cord blood beta clonotypes carried fewer insertions, memory repertoires showed no such pattern. Out-of-frame sharing of TCR alpha in monozygotic twins was underestimated by models. Because invariant MAIT and iNKT cells could be present, zero-insertion analyses could be partly confounded. Some out-of-frame alpha sequences were shared by twins, and these showed excess low generation probability.

CDR1 and CDR2 (germline): SGHTA, FQGNSA. After removal of 1 base from V and 5 bases from J, the junction contained 5 bases not matched to a gene. The CDR3 is made up of 15 amino acids. TCRdb itself ran the 5' RACE reads through MiXCR, one entry per CDR3 protein. Among 450,000 or so distinct CDR3 sequences listed, about 14% were seen once. These data also formed part of another study, on yellow fever vaccine responses in identical twins.

Sequencing used CD4+ T cells sorted from blood. The TCR comes from a woman aged 18-29 years in good health. The chain recombines TRBV7-2 with TRBJ2-5, with 9 bases lining up with TRBD2. CDR3 nucleotides: TGTGCCAGCAGCTTAGACCTAGCGGGGAGCGAGACCCAGTACTTC. This gives the protein CASSLDLAGSETQYF.